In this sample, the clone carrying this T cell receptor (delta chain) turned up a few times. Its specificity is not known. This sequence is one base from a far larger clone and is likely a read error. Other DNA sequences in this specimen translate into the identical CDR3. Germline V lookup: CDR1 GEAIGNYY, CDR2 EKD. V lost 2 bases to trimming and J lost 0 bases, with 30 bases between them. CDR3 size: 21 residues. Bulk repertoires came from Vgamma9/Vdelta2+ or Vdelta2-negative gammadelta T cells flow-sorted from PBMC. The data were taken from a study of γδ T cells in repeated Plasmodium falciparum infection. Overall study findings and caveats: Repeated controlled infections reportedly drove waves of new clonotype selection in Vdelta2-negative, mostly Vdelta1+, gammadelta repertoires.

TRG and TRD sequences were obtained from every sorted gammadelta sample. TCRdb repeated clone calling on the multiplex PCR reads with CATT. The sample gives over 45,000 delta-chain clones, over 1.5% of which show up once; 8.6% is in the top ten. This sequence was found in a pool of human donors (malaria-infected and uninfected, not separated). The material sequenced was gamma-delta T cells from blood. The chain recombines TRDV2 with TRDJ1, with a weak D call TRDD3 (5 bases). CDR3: CACDILKVGTSSNGYTDKLIF. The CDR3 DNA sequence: TGTGCCTGTGACATTCTTAAAGTGGGGACGTCCTCGAACGGGTACACCGATAAACTCATCTTT.